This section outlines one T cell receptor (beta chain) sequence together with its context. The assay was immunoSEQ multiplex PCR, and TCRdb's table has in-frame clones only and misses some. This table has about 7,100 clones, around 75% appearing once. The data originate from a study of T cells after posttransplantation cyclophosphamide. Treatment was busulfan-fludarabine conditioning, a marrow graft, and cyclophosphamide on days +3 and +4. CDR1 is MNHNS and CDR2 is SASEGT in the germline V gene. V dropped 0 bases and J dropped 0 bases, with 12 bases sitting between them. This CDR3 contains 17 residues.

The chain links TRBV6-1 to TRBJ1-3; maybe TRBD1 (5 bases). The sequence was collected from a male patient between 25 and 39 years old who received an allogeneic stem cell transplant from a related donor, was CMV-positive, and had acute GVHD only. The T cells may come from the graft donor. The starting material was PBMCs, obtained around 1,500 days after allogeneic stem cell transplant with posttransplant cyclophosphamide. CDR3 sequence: CASSEAHGGASGNTIYF. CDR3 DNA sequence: TGTGCCAGCAGTGAAGCGCACGGGGGAGCCTCTGGAAACACCATATATTTT.